These 18 T cell receptor beta chains were all obtained from the same sample, sequenced in a study of cytomegalovirus exposure and HLA in healthy donors. Primers: 60 Vbeta forward and 13 Jbeta reverse. Measured with immunoSEQ multiplex PCR; TCRdb has only the in-frame clones, and not every one. This table holds more than 85,000 clones, 80% found once. The specimen was PBMCs. Receptors were obtained from a woman aged 60-75 years in good health and CMV-seropositive.

This clone was picked up one time. The V call is TRBV18, the J call TRBJ1-3; D unclear. V shed 0 bases and J shed 8 bases, with 8 bases lying between them. Germline V CDR1 and CDR2: KGHSH, LQKENI. This CDR3 comprises 13 residues. In DNA form, the CDR3 reads TGTGCCAGCTCACCACCTGGCTTGGACACCATATATTTT. Amino acid sequence: CASSPPGLDTIYF.

The V call is TRBV6-6, the J call TRBJ2-7; TRBD1 agrees at 7 bases. V gave up 7 bases and J gave up 0 bases; unmatched junction bases: 6. The germline V gene encodes CDR1 MNHNY and CDR2 SVGAGI (reference sequence). The CDR3 extends over 14 amino acids. The CDR3 nucleotides read TGTGCCAGCATCACAGGGGCCAGCTCCTACGAGCAGTACTTC. Translating it yields CASITGASSYEQYF.

The chain uses TRBV6-5 and TRBJ2-2; 7 nucleotides align to TRBD2. Germline V CDR1 and CDR2: MNHEY, SVGAGI. Losses at the gene ends were 4 bases for V and 0 bases for J; bases not matched to a gene: 2. The CDR3 has 15 residues. For the CDR3, the DNA is TGTGCCAGCAGTTGGGGGGGGACGAACACCGGGGAGCTGTTTTTT. The encoded protein is CASSWGGTNTGELFF.

In DNA form, the CDR3 reads TGTGCCAGCAGCCTCCCAAGAGGGACAGCGAACACCGGGGAGCTGTTTTTT. This translates into CASSLPRGTANTGELFF. The chain links TRBV4-2 to TRBJ2-2, with 7 nucleotides matching TRBD1. After removal of 4 bases from V and 0 bases from J, the junction contained 8 bases not matched to a gene. The germline V gene has CDR1 LGHNA and CDR2 YNFKEQ. CDR3 size: 17 residues.

This chain links TRBV19 with TRBJ1-2; D is perhaps TRBD1 (5 bases). Germline CDR1 reads LNHDA; CDR2 reads SQIVND (reference sequence). The CDR3 is 18 amino acids. The ends were cut back, 1 base at V and 3 bases at J, with 21 bases in the middle. CDR3 region: CASSIVVGVDRGDYGYTF. The CDR3 nucleotides are TGTGCCAGTAGTATAGTAGTAGGGGTTGATCGTGGAGACTATGGCTACACCTTC. Complete variable domain (other parts from reference TRBV19 and TRBJ1-2): DGGITQSPKYLFRKEGQNVTLSCEQNLNHDAMYWYRQDPGQGLRLIYYSQIVNDFQKGDIAEGYSVSREKKESFPLTVTSAQKNPTAFYLCASSIVVGVDRGDYGYTFGSGTRLTVV.

The chain employs TRBV18 and TRBJ2-7, with D perhaps matching TRBD2 (5 bases). This CDR3 is built from 14 residues. Trimming shortened V by 2 bases and J by 7 bases, and 15 bases separated the two germline ends. Per germline, CDR1 KGHSH and CDR2 LQKENI. DNA for the CDR3: TGTGCCAGCTCACCAGTCCCTAGCACCAGAGAGCAGTACTTC. It specifies CASSPVPSTREQYF.

The chain uses TRBV5-4 and TRBJ2-7; a weak D match, TRBD2 (5 bases). Trimming cost V 4 bases and J 2 bases, with 10 bases left between them. CDR1 and CDR2 (germline): SGHNT, YYREEE (reference sequence). The CDR3 is 13 amino acids. The CDR3 spells CASSIAGAYEQYF. For the CDR3, the DNA is TGTGCCAGCAGCATCGCCGGGGCCTACGAGCAGTACTTC.

The rearrangement joins TRBV4-2 to TRBJ2-3, with TRBD2 matching over 11 bases. From germline, CDR1 is LGHNA and CDR2 YNFKEQ. This CDR3 comprises 15 residues. Losses at the gene ends were 9 bases for V and 4 bases for J; bases not matched to a gene: 9. CDR3 sequence (DNA): TGTGCCAGTAATAGCGGGAGGGCCAGTTCAGATACGCAGTATTTT. Its protein is CASNSGRASSDTQYF.

J is TRBJ1-3 and V is TRBV7-7, with unresolved D. The V end lost 1 base, the J end lost 0 bases, and 13 bases lay between the germline ends. The CDR3 is 17 residues long. Germline lookup yields CDR1 SSHAT and CDR2 FNYEAQ (reference sequence). The CDR3 DNA follows: TGTGCCAGCAGCTTAGGGTCAGGCTTTTACTCTGGAAACACCATATATTTT. Translated: CASSLGSGFYSGNTIYF.

In its sample, this clone was seen a few times. The gene calls are TRBV19 and TRBJ1-2; 12 nucleotides align to TRBD1. V was clipped by 6 bases and J by 7 bases; unmatched bases: 9. This CDR3 is 15 amino acids long. CDR1 is LNHDA and CDR2 is SQIVND in the germline V gene (reference sequence). The CDR3 region has the DNA TGTGCCAGTAGCCACCCGGGACAGGGGGCGGGTGGCTACACCTTC. Translated, it gives CASSHPGQGAGGYTF.

The rearrangement joins TRBV28 to TRBJ2-1; TRBD2 agrees at 13 bases. J lost 9 bases, V lost 6 bases, and 8 bases had no gene match. Looked up from germline, CDR1 is MDHEN and CDR2 is SYDVKM. The CDR3 has 15 residues. CDR3 sequence (DNA): TGTGCCAGCAGACGACAGGGGACTAGCGGGATTGAGCAGTTCTTC. Translated: CASRRQGTSGIEQFF. The full variable domain, with the rest looked up from reference TRBV28 and TRBJ2-1, is DVKVTQSSRYLVKRTGEKVFLECVQDMDHENMFWYRQDPGLGLRLIYFSYDVKMKEKGDIPEGYSVSREKKERFSLILESASTNQTSMYLCASRRQGTSGIEQFFGPGTRLTVL.

The CDR3 bases are TGTGCCAGCAGTTTAAGTACTGTTCAAGAGACCCAGTACTTC. It is translated as CASSLSTVQETQYF. This chain links TRBV28 with TRBJ2-5; D gene unclear. V lost 2 bases and J lost 2, with 9 bases in between. The germline V gene encodes CDR1 MDHEN and CDR2 SYDVKM. The CDR3 is 14 amino acids. Using reference TRBV28 and TRBJ2-5 for the parts outside the CDR3, the full variable domain is DVKVTQSSRYLVKRTGEKVFLECVQDMDHENMFWYRQDPGLGLRLIYFSYDVKMKEKGDIPEGYSVSREKKERFSLILESASTNQTSMYLCASSLSTVQETQYFGPGTRLLVL.

Note on this clone: One junction end disagrees with the germline gene, perhaps due to a read error. The rearrangement joins TRBV7-7 to TRBJ2-3; no firm D call. The CDR3 covers 13 residues. The germline gives CDR1 SSHAT, CDR2 FNYEAQ (reference sequence). CDR3 region: CASSLLVQDTQYF. CDR3 in DNA: TGTGCTAGCAGCTTATTAGTTCAAGATACGCAGTATTTT. Full variable domain (missing parts from reference TRBV7-7 and TRBJ2-3): GAGVSQSPRYKVTKRGQDVTLRCDPISSHATLYWYQQALGQGPEFLTYFNYEAQPDKSGLPSDRFSAERPEGSISTLTIQRTEQRDSAMYRCASSLLVQDTQYFGPGTRLTVL.

The rearrangement joins TRBV30 to TRBJ2-1, with a weak D call TRBD1 (5 bases). The ends were cut back, 5 bases at V and 6 bases at J, with 14 bases in the middle. In germline, CDR1 is GTSNPN, CDR2 SVGIG (reference sequence). The CDR3 sequence is 13 residues long. This CDR3 reads CAWLSLGVNEQFF. The CDR3 bases are TGTGCCTGGCTGTCCCTAGGGGTCAATGAGCAGTTCTTC.

This clone was detected only a few times. The junction departs from germline at one end; a sequencing error may be responsible. This chain connects TRBV6-1 to TRBJ2-3; 7 bases are a match to TRBD2. Germline CDR1 is MNHNS and CDR2 is SASEGT. The CDR3 is 17 residues long. CDR3 loop: CAISDEREGVDTDTQYF. DNA for the CDR3: TGTGCCATCAGTGACGAGAGGGAGGGCGTGGACACAGATACGCAGTATTTT.

The chain links TRBV5-1 to TRBJ1-6; D is unclear. Germline V lookup: CDR1 SGHRS, CDR2 YFSETQ. The length of the CDR3 is 13 residues. Deletions cut 2 bases from V and 9 bases from J, with 9 bases between. The CDR3 loop reads CASSFGPGSPLHF. CDR3 sequence (DNA): TGCGCCAGCAGCTTCGGTCCCGGTTCACCCCTCCACTTT.

This clone was found once. J is TRBJ1-6 and V is TRBV2; D is undetermined. Germline loops: CDR1 SNHLY, CDR2 FYNNEI. This CDR3 spans 18 amino acids. The V gene lost 5 bases and the J gene lost 0 bases, with 17 bases spanning the gap. Written as DNA, the CDR3 is TGTGCCAGCAGTTTCCTAGGACGGAGGAGCTCCTATAATTCACCCCTCCACTTT. Encoded protein: CASSFLGRRSSYNSPLHF.

The chain employs TRBV14 and TRBJ2-7, with 11 bases aligning to TRBD2. CDR3 size: 16 residues. The V gene's germline CDR1 is SGHDN and CDR2 FVKESK. V shed 4 bases, J shed 2 bases, and the junction held 7 bases outside the gene matches. CDR3 protein: CASSPIPGLAAYEQYF. CDR3 bases: TGTGCCAGCAGCCCAATACCGGGACTAGCGGCCTACGAGCAGTACTTC.